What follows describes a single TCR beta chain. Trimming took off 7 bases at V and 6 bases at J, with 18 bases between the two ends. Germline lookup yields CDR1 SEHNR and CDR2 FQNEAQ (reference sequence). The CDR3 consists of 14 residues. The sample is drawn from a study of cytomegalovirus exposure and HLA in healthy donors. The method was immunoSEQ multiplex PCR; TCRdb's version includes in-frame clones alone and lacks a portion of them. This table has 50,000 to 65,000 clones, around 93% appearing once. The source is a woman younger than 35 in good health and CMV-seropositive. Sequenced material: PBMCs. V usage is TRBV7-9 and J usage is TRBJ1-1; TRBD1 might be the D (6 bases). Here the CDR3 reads CASTRGASGAEAFF. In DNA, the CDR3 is TGTGCCAGCACTCGGGGGGCCTCCGGGGCTGAAGCTTTCTTT.